This T cell receptor (beta chain) was found in a study of graft-versus-host responses after intestinal transplantation. This clone was seen only a few times. Germline V gene data show CDR1 as MNHEY and CDR2 as SVGAGI. The V and J ends lost 6 bases and 1 base respectively, with 9 bases between them. The CDR3 runs 13 residues. The authors seeded around 200,000 CFSE-labeled responder cells together with around 200,000 irradiated stimulator cells tagged with violet dye. Measured with immunoSEQ multiplex PCR; TCRdb has only the in-frame clones, and not every one. The table includes 20,000 or so clones, 30% to 40% detected once.

The sequencing here drew on alloreactive CD8+ T cells from a mixed lymphocyte reaction culture, taken before intestinal transplant. Regarding subset: CFSE-low proliferating T cells sorted from roughly six-day pre-transplant mixed lymphocyte reaction (GvH or HvG direction). The chain is built from TRBV6-5 and TRBJ1-1; D uncertain. The receptor was derived from a human patient who received an intestinal transplant. The CDR3 is CASRAYGNTEAFF. DNA of the CDR3: TGTGCCAGCAGGGCCTACGGGAACACTGAAGCTTTCTTT.